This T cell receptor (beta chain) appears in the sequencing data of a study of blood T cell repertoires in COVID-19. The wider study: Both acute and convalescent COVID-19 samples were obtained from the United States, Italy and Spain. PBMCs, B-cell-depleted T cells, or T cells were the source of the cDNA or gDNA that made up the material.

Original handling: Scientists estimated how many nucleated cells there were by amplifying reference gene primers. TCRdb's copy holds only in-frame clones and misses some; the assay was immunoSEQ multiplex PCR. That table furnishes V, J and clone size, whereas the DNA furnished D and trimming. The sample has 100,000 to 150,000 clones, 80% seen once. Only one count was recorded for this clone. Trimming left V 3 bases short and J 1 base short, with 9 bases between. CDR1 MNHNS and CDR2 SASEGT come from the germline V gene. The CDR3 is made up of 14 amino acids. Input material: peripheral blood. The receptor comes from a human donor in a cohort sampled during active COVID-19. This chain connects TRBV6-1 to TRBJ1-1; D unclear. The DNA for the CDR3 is TGTGCCAGCAGTGATCGGGGTTCGAACACTGAAGCTTTCTTT. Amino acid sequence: CASSDRGSNTEAFF.